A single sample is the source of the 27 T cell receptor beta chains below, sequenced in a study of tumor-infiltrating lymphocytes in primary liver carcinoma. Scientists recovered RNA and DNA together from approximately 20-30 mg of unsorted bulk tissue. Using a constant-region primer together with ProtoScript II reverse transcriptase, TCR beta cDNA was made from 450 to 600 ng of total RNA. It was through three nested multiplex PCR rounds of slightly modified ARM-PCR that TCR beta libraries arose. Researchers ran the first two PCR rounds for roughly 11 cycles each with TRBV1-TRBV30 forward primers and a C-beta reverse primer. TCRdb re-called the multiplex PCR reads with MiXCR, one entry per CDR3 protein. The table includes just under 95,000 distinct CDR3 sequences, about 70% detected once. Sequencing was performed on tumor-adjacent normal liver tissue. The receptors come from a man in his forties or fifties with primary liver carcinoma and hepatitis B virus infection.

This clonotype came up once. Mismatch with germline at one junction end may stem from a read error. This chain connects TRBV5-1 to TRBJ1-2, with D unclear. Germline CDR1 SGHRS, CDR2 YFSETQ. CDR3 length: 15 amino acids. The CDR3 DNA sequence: TGCGCCAGCAACTTGGGAGTCAACCTGAACTATGGCTACACCTTC. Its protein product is CASNLGVNLNYGYTF.

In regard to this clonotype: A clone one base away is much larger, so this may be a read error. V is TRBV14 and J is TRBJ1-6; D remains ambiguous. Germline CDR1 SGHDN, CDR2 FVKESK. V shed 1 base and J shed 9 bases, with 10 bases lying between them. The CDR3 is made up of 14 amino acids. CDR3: CASSQGESGSPLHF. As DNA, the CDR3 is TGTGCCAGCAGCCAAGGGGAAAGTGGTTCACCCCTCCACTTT.

The CDR3 loop is CANGSVYGYTF. CDR3 DNA sequence: TGTGCCAATGGCTCCGTATATGGCTACACCTTC. The gene calls are TRBV11-3 and TRBJ1-2, with no clear D. Trimming removed 10 bases at V and 5 bases at J, with 11 bases between. In germline, CDR1 is SGHNT, CDR2 YENEEA. The CDR3 runs 11 residues.

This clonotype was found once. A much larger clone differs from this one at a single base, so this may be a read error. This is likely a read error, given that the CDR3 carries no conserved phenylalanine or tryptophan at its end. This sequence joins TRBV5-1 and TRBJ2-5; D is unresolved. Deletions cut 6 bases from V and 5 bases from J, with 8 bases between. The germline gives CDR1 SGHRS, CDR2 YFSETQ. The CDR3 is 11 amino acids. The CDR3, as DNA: TGCGCCAGCAATCAAGCGGAGACCCAGTACTCC. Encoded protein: CASNQAETQYS.

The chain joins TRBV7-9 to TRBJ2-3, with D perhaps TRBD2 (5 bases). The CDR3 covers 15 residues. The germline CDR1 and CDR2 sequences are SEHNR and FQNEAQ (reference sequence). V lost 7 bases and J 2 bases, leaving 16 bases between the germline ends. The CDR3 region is CASTLGSVPTDTQYF. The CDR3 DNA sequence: TGTGCCAGCACCCTGGGGAGTGTGCCCACAGATACGCAGTATTTT.

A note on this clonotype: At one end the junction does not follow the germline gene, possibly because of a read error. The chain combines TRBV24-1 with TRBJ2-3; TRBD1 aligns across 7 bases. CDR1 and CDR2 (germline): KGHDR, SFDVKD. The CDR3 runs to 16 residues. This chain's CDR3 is CAASEAVTGFTDTQYF. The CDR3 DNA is TGTGCCGCCAGTGAGGCCGTGACAGGGTTCACAGATACGCAGTATTTT.

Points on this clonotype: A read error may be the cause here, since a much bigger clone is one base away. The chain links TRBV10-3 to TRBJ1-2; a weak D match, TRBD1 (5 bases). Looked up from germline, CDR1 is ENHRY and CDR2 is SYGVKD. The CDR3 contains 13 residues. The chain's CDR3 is CAICDGQGYGYTF. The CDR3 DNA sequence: TGTGCCATCTGTGATGGGCAGGGCTATGGCTACACCTTC.

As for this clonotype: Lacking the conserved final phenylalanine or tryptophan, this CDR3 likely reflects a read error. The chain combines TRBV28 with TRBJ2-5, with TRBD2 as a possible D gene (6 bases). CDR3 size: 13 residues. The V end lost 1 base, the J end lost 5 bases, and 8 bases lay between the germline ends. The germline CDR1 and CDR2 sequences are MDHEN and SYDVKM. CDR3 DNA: TGTGCCAGCAGTTTATTTGGAGGGGAGACCCAGTACTTA. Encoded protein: CASSLFGGETQYL.

The CDR3 coding sequence is TGTGCCAGCAGCACAACTGGCGATTGGCAGTTCTTC. Protein sequence: CASSTTGDWQFF. The V and J genes are TRBV11-2 and TRBJ2-1; D gene unclear. The CDR3 runs 12 residues. The V end lost 5 bases, the J end lost 12 bases, and 14 bases lay between the germline ends. CDR1 is SGHAT, CDR2 FQNNGV, per germline.

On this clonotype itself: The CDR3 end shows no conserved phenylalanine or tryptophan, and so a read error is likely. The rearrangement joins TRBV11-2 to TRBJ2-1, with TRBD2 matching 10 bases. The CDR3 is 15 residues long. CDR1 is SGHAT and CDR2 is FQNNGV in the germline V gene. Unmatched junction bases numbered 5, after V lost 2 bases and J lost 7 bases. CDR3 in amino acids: CASSLTSGRGNEQFL. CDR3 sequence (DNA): TGTGCCAGCAGCTTAACCAGCGGGAGGGGTAATGAGCAGTTCCTT.

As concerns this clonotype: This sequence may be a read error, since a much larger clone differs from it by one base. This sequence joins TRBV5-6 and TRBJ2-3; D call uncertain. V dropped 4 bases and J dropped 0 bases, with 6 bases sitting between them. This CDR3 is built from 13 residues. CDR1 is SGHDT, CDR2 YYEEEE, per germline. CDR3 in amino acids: CASSASSTDTQYF. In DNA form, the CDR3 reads TGTGCCAGCAGCGCCTCGAGCACAGATACGCAGTATTTT.

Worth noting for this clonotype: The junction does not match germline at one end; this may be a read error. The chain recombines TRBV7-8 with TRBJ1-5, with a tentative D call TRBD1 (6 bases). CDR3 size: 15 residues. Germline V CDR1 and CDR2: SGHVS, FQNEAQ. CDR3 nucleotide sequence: TGTACCAGCAGCCTTATGACTAGGGGGGGACAGCCCCAGCATTTT. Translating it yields CTSSLMTRGGQPQHF.

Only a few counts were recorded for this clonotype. Written as DNA, the CDR3 is TGTGCCAGCAGGCGACCGGGACTAGCGGAATATGAGCAGTACTTC. This translates into CASRRPGLAEYEQYF. The chain employs TRBV11-1 and TRBJ2-7; 11 positions agree with TRBD2. The CDR3 extends over 15 amino acids. CDR1 SGHAT and CDR2 FQDESV come from the germline V gene (reference sequence). V lost 6 bases to trimming and J lost 7 bases; unmatched junction nucleotides: 11.

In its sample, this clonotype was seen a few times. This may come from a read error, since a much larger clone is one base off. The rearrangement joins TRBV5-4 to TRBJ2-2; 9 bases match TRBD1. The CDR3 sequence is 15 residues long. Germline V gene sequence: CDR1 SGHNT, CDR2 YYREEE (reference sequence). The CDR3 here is CASNLGQGNTGELFF. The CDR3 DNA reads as TGTGCCAGCAACTTGGGACAGGGGAACACCGGGGAGCTGTTTTTT.

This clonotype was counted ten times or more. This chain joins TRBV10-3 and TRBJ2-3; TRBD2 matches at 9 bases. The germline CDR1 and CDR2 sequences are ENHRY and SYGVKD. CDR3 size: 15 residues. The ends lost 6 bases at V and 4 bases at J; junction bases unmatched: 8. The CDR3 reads CAIRGAGGGADTQYF. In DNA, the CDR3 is TGTGCCATCAGGGGAGCGGGAGGTGGCGCAGATACGCAGTATTTT.

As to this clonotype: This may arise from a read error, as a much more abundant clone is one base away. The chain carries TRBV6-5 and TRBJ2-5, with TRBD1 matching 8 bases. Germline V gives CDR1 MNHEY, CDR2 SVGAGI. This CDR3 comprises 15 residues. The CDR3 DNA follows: TGTGCCATCAGTGATCCAGGGGGCGGGGTGGAGACCCAGTACTTC. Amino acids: CAISDPGGGVETQYF.

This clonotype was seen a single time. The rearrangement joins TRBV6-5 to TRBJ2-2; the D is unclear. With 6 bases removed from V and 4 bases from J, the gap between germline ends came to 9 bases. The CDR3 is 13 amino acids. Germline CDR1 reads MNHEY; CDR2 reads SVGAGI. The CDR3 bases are TGTGCCAGCAGCGCCCCTATCACCGGGGAGCTGTTTTTT. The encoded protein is CASSAPITGELFF.

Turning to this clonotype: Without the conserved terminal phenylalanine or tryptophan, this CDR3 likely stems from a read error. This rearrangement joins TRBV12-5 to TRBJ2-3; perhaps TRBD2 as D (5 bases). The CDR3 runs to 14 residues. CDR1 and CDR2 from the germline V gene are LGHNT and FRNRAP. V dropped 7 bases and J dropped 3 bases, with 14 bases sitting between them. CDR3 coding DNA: TGTGCTAGTGCTGATGGGAGACTTACAGATACGCAGTATCTT. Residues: CASADGRLTDTQYL.

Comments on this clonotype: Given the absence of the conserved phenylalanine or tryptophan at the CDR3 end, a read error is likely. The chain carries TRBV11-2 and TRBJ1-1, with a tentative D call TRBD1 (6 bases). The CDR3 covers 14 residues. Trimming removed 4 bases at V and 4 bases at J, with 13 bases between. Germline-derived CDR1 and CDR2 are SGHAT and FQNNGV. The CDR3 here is CASSSQGWGTEAFL. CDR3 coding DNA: TGTGCCAGCAGCTCCCAGGGGTGGGGCACTGAAGCTTTCTTA.

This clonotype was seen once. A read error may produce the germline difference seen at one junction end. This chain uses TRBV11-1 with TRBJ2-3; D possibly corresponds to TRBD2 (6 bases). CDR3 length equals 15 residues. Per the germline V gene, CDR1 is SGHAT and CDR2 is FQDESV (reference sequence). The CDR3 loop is CASSLPAGPPDTQYF. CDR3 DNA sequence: TGTGCCAGCAGCCTGCCTGCGGGGCCTCCAGATACACAGTATTTT.

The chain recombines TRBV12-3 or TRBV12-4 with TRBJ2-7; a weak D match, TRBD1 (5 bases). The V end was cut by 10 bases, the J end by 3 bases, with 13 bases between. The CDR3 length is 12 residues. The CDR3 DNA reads TGTGCCAACCACGGCAGGGTCTACGAGCAGTACTTC. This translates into CANHGRVYEQYF.

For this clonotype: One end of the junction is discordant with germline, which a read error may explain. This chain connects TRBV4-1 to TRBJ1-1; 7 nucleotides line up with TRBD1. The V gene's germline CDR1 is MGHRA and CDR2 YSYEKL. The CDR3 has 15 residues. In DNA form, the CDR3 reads TGCGCCAGCAGGCCTGGACAGGTGGCAAGCACTGAATCTTTCTTT. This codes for CASRPGQVASTESFF.

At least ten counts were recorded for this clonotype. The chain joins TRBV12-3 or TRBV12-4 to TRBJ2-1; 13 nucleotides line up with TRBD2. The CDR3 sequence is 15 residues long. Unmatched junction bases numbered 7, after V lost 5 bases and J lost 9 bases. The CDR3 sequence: CASSPGLAGVSEQFF. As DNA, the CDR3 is TGTGCCAGCAGTCCCGGACTAGCGGGAGTTAGTGAGCAGTTCTTC.

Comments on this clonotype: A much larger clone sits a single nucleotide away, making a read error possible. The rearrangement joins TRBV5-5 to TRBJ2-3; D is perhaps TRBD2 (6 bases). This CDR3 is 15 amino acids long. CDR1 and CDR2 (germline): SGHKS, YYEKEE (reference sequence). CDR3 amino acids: CAGSFRGFSTDTQYF. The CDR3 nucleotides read TGTGCCGGCAGCTTCCGGGGGTTTAGCACAGATACGCAGTATTTT.

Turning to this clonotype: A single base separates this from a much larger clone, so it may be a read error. The CDR3 DNA reads TGTGCCATCAGTGGCTCGCCCTCAGGGCTAGAGACCCAGTACTTC. The encoded protein is CAISGSPSGLETQYF. V usage is TRBV10-3 and J usage is TRBJ2-5; weak D call: TRBD1 (5 bases). This CDR3 has 15 residues. V was shortened by 4 bases and J by 4 bases, with 16 bases between the two germline ends. Looked up from germline, CDR1 is ENHRY and CDR2 is SYGVKD.

CDR3 in amino acids: CASSPSGVSADTQYF. In DNA form, the CDR3 reads TGTGCCAGCAGCCCCTCCGGGGTGAGCGCAGATACGCAGTATTTT. The V call is TRBV5-5, the J call TRBJ2-3; a weak D match, TRBD2 (5 bases). V was pared by 4 bases and J by 4 bases, with 16 bases between. There are 15 residues in the CDR3. Germline lookup yields CDR1 SGHKS and CDR2 YYEKEE (reference sequence).

The CDR3 reads CASSPDRVGTSELFF. DNA of the CDR3: TGTGCCAGCAGCCCGGACAGGGTGGGCACCTCGGAGCTGTTTTTT. V usage is TRBV11-1 and J usage is TRBJ2-2; TRBD1 matches 8 bases. The V gene end was trimmed by 5 bases and the J gene end by 10 bases; junction bases not matched to a gene: 12. CDR1 SGHAT and CDR2 FQDESV come from the germline V gene (reference sequence). CDR3 length: 15 amino acids.